These 3 T cell receptor beta chains originate from one sample sequenced in a study of blood T cell repertoires in COVID-19. Produced via immunoSEQ multiplex PCR; TCRdb's table is partial and in-frame only. The sample yields just under 150,000 clones, 80% to 90% seen once. Sequenced sample: peripheral blood. These receptors were taken from a woman between 50 and 59 years old with active or convalescent COVID-19.

This rearrangement joins TRBV5-1 to TRBJ1-3; D gene ambiguous. The CDR3 contains 14 residues. The germline CDR1 and CDR2 sequences are SGHRS and YFSETQ. V was pared by 0 bases and J by 2 bases, with 6 bases between. CDR3 region: CASSLDGAGNTIYF. CDR3 DNA sequence: TGCGCCAGCAGCTTGGACGGGGCTGGAAACACCATATATTTT.

The chain couples TRBV4-1 to TRBJ1-2, with 9 bases fitting TRBD1. The V gene's germline CDR1 is MGHRA and CDR2 YSYEKL. The CDR3 is 15 amino acids. The junction had 1 base not matched to a gene; V was cut back by 0 bases and J by 2 bases. CDR3 protein: CASSQDTGGNYGYTF. CDR3 nucleotide sequence: TGCGCCAGCAGCCAAGATACAGGGGGCAACTATGGCTACACCTTC.

The chain recombines TRBV2 with TRBJ1-1; TRBD1 matches at 10 bases. The CDR3 loop spans 14 amino acids. CDR1 SNHLY and CDR2 FYNNEI come from the germline V gene. With V trimmed by 7 bases and J by 5 bases, 7 bases remained unmatched. CDR3 DNA: TGTGCCAGCAATCGACAGGGGGCAGTTACTGAAGCTTTCTTT. Its protein is CASNRQGAVTEAFF.